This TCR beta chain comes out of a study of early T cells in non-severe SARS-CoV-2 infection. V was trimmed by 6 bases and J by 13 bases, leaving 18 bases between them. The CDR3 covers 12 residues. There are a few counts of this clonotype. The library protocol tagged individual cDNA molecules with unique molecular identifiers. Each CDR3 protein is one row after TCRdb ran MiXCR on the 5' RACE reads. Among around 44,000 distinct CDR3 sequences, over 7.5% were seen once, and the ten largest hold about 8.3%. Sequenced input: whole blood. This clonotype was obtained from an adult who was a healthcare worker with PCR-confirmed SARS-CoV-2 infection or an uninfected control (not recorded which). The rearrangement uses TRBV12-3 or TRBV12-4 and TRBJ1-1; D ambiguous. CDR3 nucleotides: TGTGCCAGCAGGCCGCCCTTAGGGAGAGTTTTCTTT. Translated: CASRPPLGRVFF.